These 9 T cell receptor beta chains share one sample of origin, sequenced in a study of shared clonotypes between healthy human individuals. Terminally differentiated effector memory CD45RA+ cells were left out of the naive CD8 fraction, which was CD45RO-negative and positively selected for CCR7. Assay used: immunoSEQ multiplex PCR; TCRdb lists only in-frame clones, some missing. Found here are about 2,200,000 clones, 90% to 95% of them singletons; the top ten hold roughly 1.7%. What was sequenced was naive CD8+ T cells from PBMCs. The receptors stem from a man aged 18 to 35 in good health. Some clones in this sample may be carry-over from other donors' samples.

The chain employs TRBV9 and TRBJ2-1; 10 nucleotides match TRBD2. The V gene end was trimmed by 0 bases and the J gene end by 9 bases; junction bases not matched to a gene: 9. The CDR3 runs to 16 residues. Per germline, CDR1 SGDLS and CDR2 YYNGEE. The CDR3: CASSVVASGRISEQFF. The CDR3 DNA reads as TGTGCCAGCAGCGTAGTGGCTAGCGGGAGAATAAGTGAGCAGTTCTTC.

Regarding this clone: Other DNA variants within this sample encode the same CDR3. The chain uses TRBV2 and TRBJ1-1; D is unresolved. The germline gives CDR1 SNHLY, CDR2 FYNNEI. V lost 3 bases and J lost 2, with 7 bases in between. The CDR3 has 13 residues. The CDR3 DNA follows: TGTGCCAGCAGTGAGGCCAGCAACACTGAAGCTTTCTTT. Protein sequence: CASSEASNTEAFF.

The chain employs TRBV7-8 and TRBJ2-5; 7 bases fit TRBD1. This CDR3 is 16 amino acids long. J lost 3 bases, V lost 2 bases, and 9 bases had no gene match. Germline V gene data show CDR1 as SGHVS and CDR2 as FQNEAQ. The chain's CDR3 is CASSLPTGTAEETQYF. In nucleotides, the CDR3 is TGTGCCAGCAGCTTACCCACGGGGACAGCCGAAGAGACCCAGTACTTC.

The chain has TRBV19 and TRBJ2-2; D gene unclear. V dropped 6 bases and J dropped 5 bases, with 10 bases sitting between them. Looked up from germline, CDR1 is LNHDA and CDR2 is SQIVND (reference sequence). There are 13 residues in the CDR3. CDR3 residues: CASRGPGTGELFF. The CDR3 DNA sequence: TGTGCCAGTAGAGGTCCTGGAACCGGGGAGCTGTTTTTT.

The chain employs TRBV27 and TRBJ1-2; a weak D match, TRBD1 (5 bases). Trimming took 0 bases from V and 0 from J, leaving 14 bases between them. This CDR3 region has 17 residues. Germline CDR1 and CDR2: MNHEY and SMNVEV (reference sequence). Here the CDR3 DNA reads TGTGCCAGCAGTTTATCTTCCCAGGGCACTACTAACTATGGCTACACCTTC. As protein: CASSLSSQGTTNYGYTF.

V is TRBV6-5 and J is TRBJ1-1; D is undetermined. CDR3 length: 14 residues. V was trimmed by 6 bases and J by 3 bases, leaving 14 bases between them. Germline CDR1 MNHEY, CDR2 SVGAGI. The CDR3 region is CASRNARVDTEAFF. The CDR3 DNA sequence: TGTGCCAGCAGGAACGCACGGGTAGACACTGAAGCTTTCTTT.

The chain is built from TRBV27 and TRBJ1-1; tentatively, D is TRBD1 (6 bases). CDR3 length equals 11 residues. Trimming cost V 8 bases and J 10 bases, with 14 bases left between them. CDR1 and CDR2 (germline): MNHEY, SMNVEV (reference sequence). The CDR3 loop reads CASRDTFVAFF. The CDR3 nucleotides read TGTGCCAGCCGGGACACCTTTGTAGCTTTCTTT.

V and J are TRBV28 and TRBJ1-1, with D hard to call. CDR3 length: 18 amino acids. Germline V lookup: CDR1 MDHEN, CDR2 SYDVKM. Trimming removed 2 bases at V and 0 bases at J, with 19 bases between. CDR3 amino acids: CASSLDEWTESMNTEAFF. DNA of the CDR3: TGTGCCAGCAGTTTAGATGAGTGGACGGAGAGCATGAACACTGAAGCTTTCTTT.

As for this clone: Other nucleotide sequences from this sample produce the same CDR3. V is TRBV28 and J is TRBJ1-5, with no clear D. Trimming stripped 2 bases from V and 0 bases from J, with 2 bases between. CDR1 MDHEN and CDR2 SYDVKM come from the germline V gene. The CDR3 is 13 residues long. The CDR3 loop is CASSLVSNQPQHF. CDR3 bases: TGTGCCAGCAGTTTAGTTAGCAATCAGCCCCAGCATTTT.